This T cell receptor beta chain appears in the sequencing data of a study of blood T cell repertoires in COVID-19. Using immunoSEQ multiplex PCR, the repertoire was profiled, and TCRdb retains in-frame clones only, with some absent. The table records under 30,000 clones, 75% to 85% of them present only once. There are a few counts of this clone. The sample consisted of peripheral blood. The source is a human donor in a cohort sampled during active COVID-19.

The CDR3 spells CASSKSGTEVEAFF. For the CDR3, the DNA is TGTGCCAGCAGCAAATCCGGGACAGAAGTTGAAGCTTTCTTT. This sequence joins TRBV4-2 and TRBJ1-1; 7 bases line up with TRBD1. Looked up from germline, CDR1 is LGHNA and CDR2 is YNFKEQ. This CDR3 is built from 14 residues. V lost 5 bases to trimming and J lost 7 bases; unmatched junction nucleotides: 10.